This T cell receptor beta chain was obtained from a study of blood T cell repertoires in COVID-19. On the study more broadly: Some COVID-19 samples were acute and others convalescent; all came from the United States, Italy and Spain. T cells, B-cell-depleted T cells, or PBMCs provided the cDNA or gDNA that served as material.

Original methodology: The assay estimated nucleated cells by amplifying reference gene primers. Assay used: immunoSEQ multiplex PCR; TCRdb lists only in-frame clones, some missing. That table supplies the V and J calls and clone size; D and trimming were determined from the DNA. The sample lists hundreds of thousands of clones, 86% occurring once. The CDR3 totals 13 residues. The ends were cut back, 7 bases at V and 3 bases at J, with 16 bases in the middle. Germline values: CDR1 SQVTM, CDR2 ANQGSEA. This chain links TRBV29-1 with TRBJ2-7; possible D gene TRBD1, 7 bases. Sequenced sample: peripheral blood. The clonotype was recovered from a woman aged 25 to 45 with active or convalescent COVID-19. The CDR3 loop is CSARRQGGYEQYF. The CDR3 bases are TGCAGCGCGAGGAGACAGGGAGGCTACGAGCAGTACTTC.